Below are 8 T cell receptor beta chains sequenced from a single sample in a study of graft-versus-host responses after intestinal transplantation. The repertoire was sequenced with immunoSEQ multiplex PCR; TCRdb's copy has only in-frame clones and lacks some. The data show approximately 99,000 clones, about nine tenths seen once. The antigens these receptors bind are not known. Sequenced here: unstimulated CD4+ T cells sorted from spleen or lymph node cells, sampled before transplant. The receptors stem from a human donor who was the organ donor for an intestinal transplant.

CDR3 DNA sequence: TGTGCCAGCGCAAACGAGGGCAGAGTAGCTTTCTTT. Translating it yields CASANEGRVAFF. The genes are TRBV28 and TRBJ1-1; D gene uncertain. The germline V and J ends were trimmed by 8 bases and 10 bases, with 17 bases remaining between them. This CDR3 region has 12 residues. Per the germline V gene, CDR1 is MDHEN and CDR2 is SYDVKM.

The chain joins TRBV19 to TRBJ2-5, with 8 bases lining up with TRBD1. Per germline, CDR1 LNHDA and CDR2 SQIVND (reference sequence). This CDR3 comprises 15 residues. Trimming at V came to 3 bases and at J to 4 bases, leaving 7 bases not matched to a gene. The CDR3 DNA follows: TGTGCCAGTAGTATCCCGAGGACAGGGAGAGAGACCCAGTACTTC. This encodes CASSIPRTGRETQYF. The full variable domain, in which reference TRBV19 and TRBJ2-5 provide the parts outside the CDR3, is DGGITQSPKYLFRKEGQNVTLSCEQNLNHDAMYWYRQDPGQGLRLIYYSQIVNDFQKGDIAEGYSVSREKKESFPLTVTSAQKNPTAFYLCASSIPRTGRETQYFGPGTRLLVL.

This chain joins TRBV27 and TRBJ2-5; a possible D gene is TRBD1 (6 bases). The J call is doubtful: the DNA matches TRBJ2-7 better. The CDR3 has 14 residues. Germline V lookup: CDR1 MNHEY, CDR2 SMNVEV (reference sequence). This chain's CDR3 is CASSSQGGTYEQYF. CDR3 DNA: TGTGCCAGCAGTTCACAGGGTGGGACCTACGAGCAGTACTTC.

This clone was seen once. This chain connects TRBV7-2 to TRBJ1-3; D may be TRBD1 (5 bases). Looked up from germline, CDR1 is SGHTA and CDR2 is FQGNSA. V was cut by 5 bases and J by 0 bases, with 14 bases left in between. The CDR3 contains 16 residues. CDR3 DNA: TGTGCCAGCAGCCCCCCGGGACTACACTCTGGAAACACCATATATTTT. Its protein is CASSPPGLHSGNTIYF.

The rearrangement uses TRBV28 and TRBJ2-4, with D possibly matching TRBD1 (5 bases). The V and J ends lost 4 bases and 8 bases respectively, with 15 bases between them. CDR3 length: 14 residues. Germline CDR1 reads MDHEN; CDR2 reads SYDVKM. The CDR3 bases are TGTGCCAGCAGTTCGTCGACAGTATGGGACATTCAGTACTTC. Residues: CASSSSTVWDIQYF.

The chain employs TRBV15 and TRBJ2-7, with unresolved D. V lost 0 bases to trimming and J lost 5 bases, with 11 bases between them. CDR1 and CDR2 (germline): LNHNV, YYDKDF (reference sequence). The CDR3 is 14 amino acids. CDR3: CATSRDLGGNEQYF. The CDR3 DNA reads as TGTGCCACCAGCAGAGATCTCGGCGGAAACGAGCAGTACTTC.

The V and J genes are TRBV11-2 and TRBJ1-6; 8 nucleotides line up with TRBD1. Per the germline V gene, CDR1 is SGHAT and CDR2 is FQNNGV. The V segment lost 2 bases and the J segment 4 bases; nucleotides outside the gene matches: 1. This CDR3 is built from 15 residues. The CDR3 DNA is TGTGCCAGCAGCTTACAGGGGGCATATAATTCACCCCTCCACTTT. This codes for CASSLQGAYNSPLHF.

This chain uses TRBV6-5 with TRBJ2-1; 12 positions agree with TRBD2. CDR1 MNHEY and CDR2 SVGAGI come from the germline V gene. The V gene end was trimmed by 4 bases and the J gene end by 11 bases; junction bases not matched to a gene: 9. The CDR3 is 15 amino acids. CDR3 coding DNA: TGTGCCAGCAGTTCCCCGACTAGCGGGGGAAACAAGCAGTTCTTC. Its translation is CASSSPTSGGNKQFF.